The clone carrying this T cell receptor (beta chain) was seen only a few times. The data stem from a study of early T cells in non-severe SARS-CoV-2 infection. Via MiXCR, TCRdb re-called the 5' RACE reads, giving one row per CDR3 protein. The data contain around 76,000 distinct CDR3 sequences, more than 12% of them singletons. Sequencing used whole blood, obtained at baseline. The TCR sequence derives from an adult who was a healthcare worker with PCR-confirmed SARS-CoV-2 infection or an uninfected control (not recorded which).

The CDR3 region is CSAGFPRGTEAFF. DNA of the CDR3: TGCTCCGCCGGCTTCCCTAGGGGCACTGAAGCTTTCTTT. The rearrangement links TRBV20-1 to TRBJ1-1, with D tentatively TRBD1 (5 bases). The CDR3 is 13 residues long. The germline CDR1 and CDR2 sequences are DFQATT and SNEGSKA (reference sequence).